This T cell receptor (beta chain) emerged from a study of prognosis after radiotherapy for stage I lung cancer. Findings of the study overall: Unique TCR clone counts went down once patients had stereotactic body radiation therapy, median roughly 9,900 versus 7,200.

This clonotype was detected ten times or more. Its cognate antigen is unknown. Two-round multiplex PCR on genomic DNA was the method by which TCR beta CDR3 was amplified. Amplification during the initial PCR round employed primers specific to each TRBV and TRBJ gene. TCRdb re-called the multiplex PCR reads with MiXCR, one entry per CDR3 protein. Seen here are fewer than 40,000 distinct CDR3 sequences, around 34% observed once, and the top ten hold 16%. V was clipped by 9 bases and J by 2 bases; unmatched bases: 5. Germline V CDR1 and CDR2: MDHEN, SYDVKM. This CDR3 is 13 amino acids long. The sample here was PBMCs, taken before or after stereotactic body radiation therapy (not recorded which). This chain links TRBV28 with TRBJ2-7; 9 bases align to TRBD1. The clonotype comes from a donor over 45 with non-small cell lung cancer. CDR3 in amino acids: CASRDRATYEQYF. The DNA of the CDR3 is TGTGCCAGTCGGGACAGGGCAACCTACGAGCAGTACTTC. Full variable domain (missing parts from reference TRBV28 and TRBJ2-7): DVKVTQSSRYLVKRTGEKVFLECVQDMDHENMFWYRQDPGLGLRLIYFSYDVKMKEKGDIPEGYSVSREKKERFSLILESASTNQTSMYLCASRDRATYEQYFGPGTRLTVT.